The entry below gives a single TCR beta chain sequence along with its context. Its antigen remains unidentified. Repertoires were generated with immunoSEQ multiplex PCR, while TCRdb's copy carries only in-frame clones and drops some. In the table there are just over 20,000 clones, about 83% of which are singletons. The CDR3 consists of 13 residues. Germline lookup yields CDR1 MNHNY and CDR2 SVGAGI (reference sequence). V was shortened by 2 bases and J by 5 bases, with 10 bases between the two germline ends. These data originate in a study of OX40 agonist ivuxolimab in advanced cancers. As for the study in general: The diagnoses of dose-escalation patients were hepatocellular carcinoma, melanoma, renal cell or head and neck cancer.

Whole-study findings and limits: There was clonal expansion of CD4+ and CD8+ blood T cells by week 6 at 0.1 to 3.0 mg/kg. Expanded clones tended on average to be more numerous among CD8+ T cells than CD4+. Nonresponders, in some cases, also had low normalized T-cell clonal expansion.

This TCR derives from an adult with an advanced solid tumor such as melanoma, head and neck, liver or kidney cancer. This chain connects TRBV6-6 to TRBJ2-7; D not certain. The specimen comprised CD4+ or CD8+ T cells sorted from blood, sampled in a trial of the OX40 agonist ivuxolimab. The CDR3 region is CASSYVAANEQYF. CDR3 bases: TGTGCCAGCAGTTACGTGGCAGCGAACGAGCAGTACTTC.